This T cell receptor (beta chain) was found in a study of CD4 T cells in relation to SARS-CoV-2 and coronaviruses. In the study overall: Patient ages ranged from 21 to 72, median 38. Regarding the study as a whole: Crossreactive clones expanded significantly less to SARS-CoV-2 than monoreactive clones.

Turning to this clone: No antigen is known for it.

Sorted naive or memory CD4+ cells met CEF peptides for around ten days. The method was immunoSEQ multiplex PCR; TCRdb's version includes in-frame clones alone and lacks a portion of them. The repertoire includes about 36,000 clones, around 77% of them detected once, and roughly 20% sits in the top ten. There are 15 residues in the CDR3. The germline V gene encodes CDR1 KGHSH and CDR2 LQKENI. Trimming removed 3 bases from V and 5 bases from J, with 13 bases in between. The clonotype comes from an adult with COVID-19. The chain recombines TRBV18 with TRBJ2-2; TRBD1 is a possible D gene (6 bases). Sequencing was done on a sample of memory CD4+ T cells from PBMCs, cultured in vitro. The CDR3 loop is CASSPRTARTGELFF. In DNA form, the CDR3 reads TGTGCCAGCTCACCGCGGACAGCTCGGACCGGGGAGCTGTTTTTT. Filled out from reference TRBV18 and TRBJ2-2, the complete variable domain reads NAGVMQNPRHLVRRRGQEARLRCSPMKGHSHVYWYRQLPEEGLKFMVYLQKENIIDESGMPKERFSAEFPKEGPSILRIQQVVRGDSAAYFCASSPRTARTGELFFGEGSRLTVL.